This TCR beta chain came from a study of shared clonotypes between healthy human individuals. Method: immunoSEQ multiplex PCR; TCRdb's copy keeps in-frame clones and lacks some. The sample gives roughly 2,000,000 clones, 80% to 95% of which show up once; more than 1.5% is in the top ten. CD8 cells regarded as naive lacked CD45RO, were positively chosen for CCR7, and omitted terminally differentiated effector memory CD45RA+ cells. The sequence was collected from a man between 18 and 29 years old in good health. Some clones in this sample may be carry-over from other donors' samples. Sequenced: naive CD8+ T cells from PBMCs.

The CDR3 protein is CATKTGTANNQPQHF. The CDR3, as DNA: TGTGCCACAAAAACCGGGACAGCAAACAATCAGCCCCAGCATTTT. The chain uses TRBV19 and TRBJ1-5; the match to TRBD1 covers 7 bases. Losses at the gene ends were 10 bases for V and 3 bases for J; bases not matched to a gene: 12. The germline V gene has CDR1 LNHDA and CDR2 SQIVND (reference sequence). This CDR3 has 15 residues.